This record concerns one T cell receptor (beta chain) sequence. This CDR3 comprises 13 residues. Germline loops: CDR1 SQVTM, CDR2 ANQGSEA. Trimming left V 6 bases short and J 0 bases short, with 9 bases between. The method was immunoSEQ multiplex PCR; TCRdb's version includes in-frame clones alone and lacks a portion of them. The sample includes roughly 32,000 clones, about 89% of them seen just once. This entry belongs to a study of PD-L1 blockade in urothelial cancer. Described time point: peripheral blood 6 weeks after treatment start. The genes are TRBV29-1 and TRBJ1-3, with no clear D. The TCR was taken from an older man with urothelial cancer. This sample comprised PBMCs, obtained around atezolizumab (anti-PD-L1) treatment. Written as DNA, the CDR3 is TGCAGCGTAAGACACCGCTCTGGAAACACCATATATTTT. Amino acids: CSVRHRSGNTIYF.